This T cell receptor (beta chain) was identified during a study of patients and donors after allogeneic stem cell transplantation. Germline CDR1 reads MNHNS; CDR2 reads SASEGT. V shed 6 bases and J shed 8 bases, with 8 bases lying between them. The CDR3 runs to 11 residues. MiXCR, applied by TCRdb to the RT-PCR reads, yields one record per CDR3 protein. The sample lists 920,000 or so distinct CDR3 sequences, about a sixth occurring once. The genes are TRBV6-1 and TRBJ2-4; D remains unclear. Source material: blood, either unsorted or a sorted T cell fraction (not recorded which). The receptor was isolated from a human donor who was either an allogeneic HSCT recipient or a stem cell or donor lymphocyte infusion donor (not recorded which). It is not recorded whose cells these are; they may come from a transplant donor. The CDR3 is CASSLKDIQYF. The DNA of the CDR3 is TGTGCCAGCAGCCTTAAAGACATTCAGTACTTC.